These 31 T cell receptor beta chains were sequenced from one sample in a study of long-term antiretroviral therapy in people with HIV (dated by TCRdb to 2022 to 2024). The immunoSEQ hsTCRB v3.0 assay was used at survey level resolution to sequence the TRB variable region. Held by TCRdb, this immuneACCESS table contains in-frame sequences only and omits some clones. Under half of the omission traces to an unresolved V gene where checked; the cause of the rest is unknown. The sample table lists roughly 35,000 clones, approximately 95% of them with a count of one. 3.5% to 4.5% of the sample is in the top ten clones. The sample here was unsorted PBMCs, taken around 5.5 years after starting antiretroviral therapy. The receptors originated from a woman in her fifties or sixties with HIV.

The CDR3 bases are TGTGCCAGCAGCGTAGATCCGGTCTCCTATAATTCACCCCTCCACTTT. Encoded protein: CASSVDPVSYNSPLHF. This chain uses TRBV9 with TRBJ1-6; no definite D call. The V end was cut by 0 bases, the J end by 0 bases, with 7 bases between. This CDR3 is 16 amino acids long. Per the germline V gene, CDR1 is SGDLS and CDR2 is YYNGEE. The full variable domain, its missing parts supplied by reference TRBV9 and TRBJ1-6, is DSGVTQTPKHLITATGQRVTLRCSPRSGDLSVYWYQQSLDQGLQFLIQYYNGEERAKGNILERFSAQQFPDLHSELNLSSLELGDSALYFCASSVDPVSYNSPLHFGNGTRLTVT.

The CDR3 DNA follows: TGTGCCAGTAGTACCGGGACGGCCAACACCGGGGAGCTGTTTTTT. Translating gives CASSTGTANTGELFF. The chain is built from TRBV19 and TRBJ2-2, with D tentatively TRBD1 or TRBD2 (5 bases each). Germline V gene data show CDR1 as LNHDA and CDR2 as SQIVND (reference sequence). The CDR3 spans 15 residues. The V and J ends lost 4 bases and 2 bases respectively, with 11 bases between them.

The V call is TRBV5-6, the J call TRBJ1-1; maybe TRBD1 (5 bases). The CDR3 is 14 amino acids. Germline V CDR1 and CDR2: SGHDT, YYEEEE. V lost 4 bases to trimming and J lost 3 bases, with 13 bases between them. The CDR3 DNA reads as TGTGCCAGCAGCAAATTTGTCAGGGACACTGAAGCTTTCTTT. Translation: CASSKFVRDTEAFF.

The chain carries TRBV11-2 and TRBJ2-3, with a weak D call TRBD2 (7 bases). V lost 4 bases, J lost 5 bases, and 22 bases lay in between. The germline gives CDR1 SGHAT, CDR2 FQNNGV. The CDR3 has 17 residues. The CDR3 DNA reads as TGTGCCAGCAGCTCCCTTGGTAGGGGGGGGCAGGAAGATACGCAGTATTTT. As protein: CASSSLGRGGQEDTQYF.

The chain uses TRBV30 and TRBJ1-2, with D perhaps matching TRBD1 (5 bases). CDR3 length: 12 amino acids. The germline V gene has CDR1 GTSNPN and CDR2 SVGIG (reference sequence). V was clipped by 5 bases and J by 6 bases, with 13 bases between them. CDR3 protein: CAWERGGHGYTF. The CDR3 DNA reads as TGTGCCTGGGAACGGGGCGGGCATGGCTACACCTTC.

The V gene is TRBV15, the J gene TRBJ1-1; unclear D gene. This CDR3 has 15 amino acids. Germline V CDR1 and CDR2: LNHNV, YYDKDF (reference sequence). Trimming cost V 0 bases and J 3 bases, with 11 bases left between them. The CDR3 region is CATSRDSAGYTEAFF. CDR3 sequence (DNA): TGTGCCACCAGCAGAGATAGTGCCGGGTACACTGAAGCTTTCTTT.

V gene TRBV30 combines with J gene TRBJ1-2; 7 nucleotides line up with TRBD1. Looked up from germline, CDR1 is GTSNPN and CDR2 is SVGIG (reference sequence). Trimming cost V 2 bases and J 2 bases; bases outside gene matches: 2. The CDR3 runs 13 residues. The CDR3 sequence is CAWSSGGNYGYTF. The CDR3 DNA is TGTGCCTGGAGTTCAGGGGGAAACTATGGCTACACCTTC.

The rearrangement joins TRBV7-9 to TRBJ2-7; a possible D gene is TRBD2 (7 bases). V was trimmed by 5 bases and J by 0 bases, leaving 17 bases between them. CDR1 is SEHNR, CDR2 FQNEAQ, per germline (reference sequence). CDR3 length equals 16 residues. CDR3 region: CASSKVWGGASYEQYF. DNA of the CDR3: TGTGCCAGCAGCAAGGTTTGGGGGGGCGCCTCCTACGAGCAGTACTTC.

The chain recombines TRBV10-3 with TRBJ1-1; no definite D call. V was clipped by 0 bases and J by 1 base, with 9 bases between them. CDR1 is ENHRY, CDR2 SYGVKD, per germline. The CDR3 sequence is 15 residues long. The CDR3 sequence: CAISESIRQNTEAFF. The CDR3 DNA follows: TGTGCCATCAGTGAGTCGATCAGACAGAACACTGAAGCTTTCTTT.

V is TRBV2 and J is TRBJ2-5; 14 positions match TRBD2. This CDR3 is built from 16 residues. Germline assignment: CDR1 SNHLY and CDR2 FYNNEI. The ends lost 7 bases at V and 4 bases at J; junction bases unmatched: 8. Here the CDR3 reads CASKPRLAGGRETQYF. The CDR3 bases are TGTGCCAGCAAACCCAGACTAGCGGGGGGGCGAGAGACCCAGTACTTC.

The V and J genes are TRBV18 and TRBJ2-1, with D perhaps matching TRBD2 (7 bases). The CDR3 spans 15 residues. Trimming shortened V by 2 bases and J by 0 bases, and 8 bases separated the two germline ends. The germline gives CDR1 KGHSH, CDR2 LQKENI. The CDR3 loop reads CASSPGGASYNEQFF. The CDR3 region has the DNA TGTGCCAGCTCACCAGGGGGGGCCTCCTACAATGAGCAGTTCTTC.

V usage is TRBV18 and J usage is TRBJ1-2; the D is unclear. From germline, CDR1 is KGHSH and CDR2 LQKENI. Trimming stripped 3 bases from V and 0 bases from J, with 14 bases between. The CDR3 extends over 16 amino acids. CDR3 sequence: CASSPTTQVPNYGYTF. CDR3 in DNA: TGTGCCAGCTCACCTACGACCCAGGTCCCTAACTATGGCTACACCTTC.

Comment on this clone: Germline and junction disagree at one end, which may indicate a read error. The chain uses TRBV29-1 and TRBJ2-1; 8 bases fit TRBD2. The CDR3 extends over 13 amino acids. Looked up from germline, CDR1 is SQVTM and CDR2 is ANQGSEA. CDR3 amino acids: CSVKERGINEQFF. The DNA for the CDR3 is TGCAGCGTTAAAGAGCGGGGGATAAACGAGCAGTTCTTC.

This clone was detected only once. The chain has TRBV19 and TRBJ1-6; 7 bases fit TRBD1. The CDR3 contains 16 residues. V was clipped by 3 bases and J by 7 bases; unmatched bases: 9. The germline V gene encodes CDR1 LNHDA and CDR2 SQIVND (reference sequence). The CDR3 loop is CASSITPGQPNSPLHF. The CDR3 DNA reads TGTGCCAGTAGTATCACGCCGGGACAGCCGAATTCACCCCTCCACTTT.

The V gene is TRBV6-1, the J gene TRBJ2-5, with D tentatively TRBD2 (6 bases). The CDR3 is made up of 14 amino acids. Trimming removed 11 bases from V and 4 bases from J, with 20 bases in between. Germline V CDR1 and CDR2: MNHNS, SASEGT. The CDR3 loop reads CAGALTSSGETQYF. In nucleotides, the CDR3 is TGTGCCGGCGCCCTGACGAGTAGCGGAGAGACCCAGTACTTC.

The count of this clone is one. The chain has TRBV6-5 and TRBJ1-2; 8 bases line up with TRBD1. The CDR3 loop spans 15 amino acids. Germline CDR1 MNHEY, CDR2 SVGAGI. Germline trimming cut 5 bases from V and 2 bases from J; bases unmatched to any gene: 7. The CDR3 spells CASSAPRDRNYGYTF. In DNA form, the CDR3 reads TGTGCCAGCAGTGCGCCCCGGGACAGGAACTATGGCTACACCTTC.

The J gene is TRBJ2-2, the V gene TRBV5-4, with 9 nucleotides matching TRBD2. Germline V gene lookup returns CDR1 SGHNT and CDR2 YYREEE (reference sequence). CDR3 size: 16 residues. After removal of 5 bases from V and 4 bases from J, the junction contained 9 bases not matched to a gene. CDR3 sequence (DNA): TGTGCCAGCAGGTTCGCGGGGGGGCCTACCACCGGGGAGCTGTTTTTT. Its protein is CASRFAGGPTTGELFF.

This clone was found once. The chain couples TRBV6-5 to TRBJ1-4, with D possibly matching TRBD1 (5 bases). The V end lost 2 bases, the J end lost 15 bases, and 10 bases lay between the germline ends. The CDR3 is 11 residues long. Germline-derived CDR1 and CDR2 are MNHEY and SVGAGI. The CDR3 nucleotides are TGTGCCAGCAGTTACCCGGGACGGTTGTTTTTT. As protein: CASSYPGRLFF.

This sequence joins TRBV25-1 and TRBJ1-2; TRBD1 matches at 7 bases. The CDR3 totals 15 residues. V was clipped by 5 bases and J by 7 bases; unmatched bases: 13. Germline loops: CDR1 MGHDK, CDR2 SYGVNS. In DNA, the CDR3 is TGTGCCAGCAGTCTTGCTATCGGGCAGGGGGGTGGCTACACCTTC. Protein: CASSLAIGQGGGYTF.

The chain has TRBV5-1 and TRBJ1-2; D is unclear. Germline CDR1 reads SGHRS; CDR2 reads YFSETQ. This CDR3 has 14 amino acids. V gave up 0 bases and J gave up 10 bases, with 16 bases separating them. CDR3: CASSLVTSTGDYTF. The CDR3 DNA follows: TGCGCCAGCAGCTTGGTAACCTCGACCGGAGACTACACCTTC.

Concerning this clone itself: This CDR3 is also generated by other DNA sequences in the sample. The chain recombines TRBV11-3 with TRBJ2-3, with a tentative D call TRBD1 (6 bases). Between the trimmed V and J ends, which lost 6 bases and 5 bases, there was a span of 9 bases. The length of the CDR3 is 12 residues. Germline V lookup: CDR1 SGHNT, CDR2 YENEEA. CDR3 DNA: TGTGCCAGCAGTCTACAGGGAGATACGCAGTATTTT. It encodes CASSLQGDTQYF. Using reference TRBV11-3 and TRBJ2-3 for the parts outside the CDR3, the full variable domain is EAGVVQSPRYKIIEKKQPVAFWCNPISGHNTLYWYLQNLGQGPELLIRYENEEAVDDSQLPKDRFSAERLKGVDSTLKIQPAELGDSAVYLCASSLQGDTQYFGPGTRLTVL.

This chain's CDR3 is CASSTTGALATQYF. In DNA form, the CDR3 reads TGCGCCAGCAGCACGACAGGGGCTTTGGCGACCCAGTACTTC. The chain links TRBV5-1 to TRBJ2-5; 8 nucleotides line up with TRBD1. V shed 4 bases, J shed 7 bases, and the junction held 9 bases outside the gene matches. The CDR3 runs to 14 residues. Germline V lookup: CDR1 SGHRS, CDR2 YFSETQ.

CDR3 nucleotides: TGTGCCAGCAACCGACAGGGGGCGAACACTGAAGCTTTCTTT. This encodes CASNRQGANTEAFF. The V call is TRBV2, the J call TRBJ1-1; TRBD1 matches 10 bases. V shed 7 bases and J 1 base; nucleotides not matched to a gene: 3. CDR1 is SNHLY and CDR2 is FYNNEI in the germline V gene. This CDR3 is 14 amino acids long.

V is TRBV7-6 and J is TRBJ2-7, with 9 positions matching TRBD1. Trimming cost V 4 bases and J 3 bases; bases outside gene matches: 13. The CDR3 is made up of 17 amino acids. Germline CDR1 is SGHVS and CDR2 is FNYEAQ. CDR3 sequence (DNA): TGTGCCAGCAGCTCCCGGGTTCCGGGACAGGGACACTACGAGCAGTACTTC. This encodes CASSSRVPGQGHYEQYF.

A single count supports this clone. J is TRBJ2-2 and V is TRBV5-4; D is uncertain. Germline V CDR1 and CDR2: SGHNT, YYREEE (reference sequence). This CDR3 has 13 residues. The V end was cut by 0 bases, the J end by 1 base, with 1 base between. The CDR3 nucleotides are TGTGCCAGCAGCTTGGTGAACACCGGGGAGCTGTTTTTT. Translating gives CASSLVNTGELFF.

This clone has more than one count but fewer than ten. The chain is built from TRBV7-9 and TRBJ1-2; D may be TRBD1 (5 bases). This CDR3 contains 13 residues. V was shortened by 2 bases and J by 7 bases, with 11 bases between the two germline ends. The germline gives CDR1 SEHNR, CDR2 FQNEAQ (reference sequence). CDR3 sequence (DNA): TGTGCCAGCAGCTTACTGGGGGAGCTTGGCTACACCTTC. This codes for CASSLLGELGYTF.

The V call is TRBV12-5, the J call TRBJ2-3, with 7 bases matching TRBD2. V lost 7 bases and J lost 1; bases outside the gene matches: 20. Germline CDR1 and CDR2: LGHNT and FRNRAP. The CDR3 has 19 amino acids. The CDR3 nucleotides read TGTGCTAGTGCCCACGGCCAGAGTTGGGGGGGGGTGGGCACAGATACGCAGTATTTT. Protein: CASAHGQSWGGVGTDTQYF.

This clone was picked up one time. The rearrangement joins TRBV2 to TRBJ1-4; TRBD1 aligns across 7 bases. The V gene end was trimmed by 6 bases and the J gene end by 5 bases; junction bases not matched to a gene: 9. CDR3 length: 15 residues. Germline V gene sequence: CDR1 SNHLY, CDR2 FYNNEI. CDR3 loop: CASSEFRGENEKLFF. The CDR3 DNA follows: TGTGCCAGCAGCGAGTTCAGGGGGGAGAATGAAAAACTGTTTTTT.

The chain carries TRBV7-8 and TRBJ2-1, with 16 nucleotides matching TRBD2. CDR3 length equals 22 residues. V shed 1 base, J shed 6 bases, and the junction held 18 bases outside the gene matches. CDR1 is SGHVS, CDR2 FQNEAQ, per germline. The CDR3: CASSLGLSGPGTSGGAVNEQFF. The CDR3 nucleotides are TGTGCCAGCAGCTTAGGGTTATCCGGGCCGGGGACTAGCGGGGGGGCCGTCAATGAGCAGTTCTTC.

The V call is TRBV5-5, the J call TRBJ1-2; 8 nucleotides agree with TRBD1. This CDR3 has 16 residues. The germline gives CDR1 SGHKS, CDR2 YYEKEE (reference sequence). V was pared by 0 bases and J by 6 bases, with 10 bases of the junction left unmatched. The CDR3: CASSLDPFGTGDGYTF. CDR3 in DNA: TGTGCCAGCAGCTTGGATCCTTTTGGGACAGGAGATGGCTACACCTTC.

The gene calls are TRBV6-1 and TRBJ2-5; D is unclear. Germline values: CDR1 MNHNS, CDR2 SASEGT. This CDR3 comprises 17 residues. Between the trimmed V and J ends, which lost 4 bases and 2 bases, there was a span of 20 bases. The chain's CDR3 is CASSGALKLSGQETQYF. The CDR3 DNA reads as TGTGCCAGCAGTGGGGCCCTCAAGTTATCAGGACAAGAGACCCAGTACTTC.